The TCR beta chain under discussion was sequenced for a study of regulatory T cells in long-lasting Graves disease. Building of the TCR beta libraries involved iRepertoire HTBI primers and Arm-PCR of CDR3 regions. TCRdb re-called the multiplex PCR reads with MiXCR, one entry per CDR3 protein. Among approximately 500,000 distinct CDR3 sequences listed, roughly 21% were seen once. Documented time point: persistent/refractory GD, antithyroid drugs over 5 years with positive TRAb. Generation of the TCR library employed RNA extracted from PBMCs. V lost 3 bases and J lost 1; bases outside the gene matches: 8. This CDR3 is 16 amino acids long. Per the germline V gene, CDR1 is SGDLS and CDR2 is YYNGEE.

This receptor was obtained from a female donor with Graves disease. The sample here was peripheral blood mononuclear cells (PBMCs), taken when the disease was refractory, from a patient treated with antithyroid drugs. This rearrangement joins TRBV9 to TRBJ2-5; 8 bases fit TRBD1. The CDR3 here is CASSAGQGEGQETQYF. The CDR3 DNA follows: TGTGCCAGCAGCGCCGGACAGGGTGAGGGCCAAGAGACCCAGTACTTC. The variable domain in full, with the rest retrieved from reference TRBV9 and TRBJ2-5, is DSGVTQTPKHLITATGQRVTLRCSPRSGDLSVYWYQQSLDQGLQFLIQYYNGEERAKGNILERFSAQQFPDLHSELNLSSLELGDSALYFCASSAGQGEGQETQYFGPGTRLLVL.